Reported below is one TCR beta chain. Its specificity is unknown. Isolation of naive CD8 T cells was achieved by sorting on a CD8+CD4-CCR7+CD45RA+ phenotype. Methods described previously, with TCR primers listed, were used for bulk TCR libraries. TCRdb independently ran MiXCR on the PCR reads; one entry per CDR3 protein. The sample records around 480,000 distinct CDR3 sequences, about 21% being singletons. Germline lookup yields CDR1 LNHNV and CDR2 YYDKDF (reference sequence). The V end was cut by 5 bases, the J end by 2 bases, with 13 bases between. The CDR3 is 14 amino acids. The data originate from a study of molecular identifiers for immune sequencing clone quantification. Points from the study as a whole: Clones above 20 RNA copies held over 99% of effector molecules, under 1% in naive cells. A single cell's spiked Jurkat TCR RNA was reportedly detectable among more than 950,000 naive cells.

V and J are TRBV15 and TRBJ2-7; D tentatively reads TRBD1 or TRBD2 (5 bases each). This receptor was obtained from a human donor in good health. Some libraries in this study had Jurkat cell RNA spiked in. The sequenced sample consisted of naive CD8+ T cells from blood, with Jurkat cell RNA spiked in. Documented subset: FACS-sorted CD8+CD4-CCR7+CD45RA+ naive T cells. The DNA of the CDR3 is TGTGCCACCAGCGGCCGGGACGGAACCTACGAGCAGTACTTC. Translation: CATSGRDGTYEQYF.